Shown below are 10 T cell receptor beta chains from a single sample sequenced in a study of beta chain features in type 1 diabetes. Findings and limits, study-wide: For Type 1 diabetes patients, all four CD4+ subsets carried TCRB CDR3s that were moderately but significantly shorter.

The study reverse transcribed the entire isolated RNA, so it sequenced expressed TCRB transcripts. TCRdb's copy holds only in-frame clones and misses some; the assay was immunoSEQ multiplex PCR. The data show some 280,000 clones, around 15% seen once. No cognate antigen is known for these TCRs. Sequencing was done on a sample of naive CD4+ T cells from blood. These receptors all stem from a man between 25 and 39 years old with type 1 diabetes.

This clone was counted a few times. The chain uses TRBV5-1 and TRBJ2-5, with a weak D call TRBD1 (5 bases). This CDR3 region has 13 residues. Trimming removed 3 bases from V and 5 bases from J, with 11 bases in between. Germline CDR1 reads SGHRS; CDR2 reads YFSETQ. The CDR3 DNA is TGCGCCAGCAGCTCCGGACACGGGGAGACCCAGTACTTC. This codes for CASSSGHGETQYF.

This clone was counted between two and nine times. The CDR3 loop is CATSKGLAQHSGANVLTF. Here the CDR3 DNA reads TGTGCCACCAGCAAAGGACTAGCGCAGCACTCTGGGGCCAACGTCCTGACTTTC. The chain joins TRBV15 to TRBJ2-6; 9 bases map to TRBD2. Germline CDR1 LNHNV, CDR2 YYDKDF (reference sequence). The length of the CDR3 is 18 residues. The V segment lost 4 bases and the J segment 0 bases; nucleotides outside the gene matches: 7.

The chain uses TRBV4-1 and TRBJ2-3; D may be TRBD2 (5 bases). Trimming cost V 4 bases and J 10 bases, with 15 bases left between them. The CDR3 has 13 amino acids. Germline CDR1 reads MGHRA; CDR2 reads YSYEKL. The CDR3, as DNA: TGCGCCAGCAGCCTGCAACTAGTAAATTCGCAGTATTTT. It is translated as CASSLQLVNSQYF.

The sample holds a few counts of this clone. V is TRBV5-1 and J is TRBJ2-5, with no clear D. CDR3 size: 14 residues. Germline CDR1 is SGHRS and CDR2 is YFSETQ. V dropped 0 bases and J dropped 2 bases, with 8 bases sitting between them. The CDR3 sequence: CASSLGAVQETQYF. The CDR3 DNA follows: TGCGCCAGCAGCTTGGGGGCAGTACAAGAGACCCAGTACTTC.

The chain combines TRBV6-6 with TRBJ2-1; 12 nucleotides line up with TRBD2. Per the germline V gene, CDR1 is MNHNY and CDR2 is SVGAGI (reference sequence). This CDR3 has 15 amino acids. Trimming cost V 5 bases and J 7 bases; bases outside gene matches: 6. For the CDR3, the DNA is TGTGCCAGCAGTCCTAGCGGGAGGGCCGGAAATGAGCAGTTCTTC. Its translation is CASSPSGRAGNEQFF.

This clone has just a few counts. In DNA, the CDR3 is TGCAGCGTTGCGGGGACAGCAAATCAGCCCCAGCATTTT. It specifies CSVAGTANQPQHF. The chain is built from TRBV29-1 and TRBJ1-5; 7 bases line up with TRBD1. This CDR3 spans 13 amino acids. Per germline, CDR1 SQVTM and CDR2 ANQGSEA. V trimming: 4 bases; J trimming: 4 bases; junction bases outside the gene matches: 4. The variable domain in full, with the rest retrieved from reference TRBV29-1 and TRBJ1-5, is SAVISQKPSRDICQRGTSLTIQCQVDSQVTMMFWYRQQPGQSLTLIATANQGSEATYESGFVIDKFPISRPNLTFSTLTVSNMSPEDSSIYLCSVAGTANQPQHFGDGTRLSIL.

This chain connects TRBV6-1 to TRBJ2-5; 13 bases line up with TRBD2. Germline V gene sequence: CDR1 MNHNS, CDR2 SASEGT. V trimming: 6 bases; J trimming: 5 bases; junction bases outside the gene matches: 6. The CDR3 totals 15 residues. The CDR3 region has the DNA TGTGCCAGCAGCGCGGGACTAGCGGGAATGGAGACCCAGTACTTC. It specifies CASSAGLAGMETQYF.

There are a few counts of this clone. The J gene is TRBJ2-1, the V gene TRBV4-3; D is possibly TRBD2 (7 bases). The CDR3 loop spans 16 amino acids. The V and J ends lost 5 bases and 7 bases respectively, with 21 bases between them. Germline-derived CDR1 and CDR2 are LGHNA and YSLEER. The CDR3 reads CASSVHRAGRGNEQFF. DNA for the CDR3: TGCGCCAGCAGCGTTCACAGGGCTGGGAGGGGAAATGAGCAGTTCTTC.

The chain joins TRBV29-1 to TRBJ1-1; 7 bases line up with TRBD1. V was pared by 5 bases and J by 10 bases, with 10 bases of the junction left unmatched. The CDR3 loop spans 12 amino acids. Germline-derived CDR1 and CDR2 are SQVTM and ANQGSEA. CDR3 residues: CSVREQGVGAFF. In DNA, the CDR3 is TGCAGCGTTCGAGAGCAGGGGGTAGGAGCTTTCTTT. Supplemented by reference TRBV29-1 and TRBJ1-1, the full variable domain reads SAVISQKPSRDICQRGTSLTIQCQVDSQVTMMFWYRQQPGQSLTLIATANQGSEATYESGFVIDKFPISRPNLTFSTLTVSNMSPEDSSIYLCSVREQGVGAFFGQGTRLTVV.

V is TRBV5-4 and J is TRBJ2-7, with no clear D. This CDR3 has 14 amino acids. The germline gives CDR1 SGHNT, CDR2 YYREEE (reference sequence). Trimming shortened V by 4 bases and J by 3 bases, and 14 bases separated the two germline ends. The chain's CDR3 is CASSQAGGDYEQYF. The CDR3 DNA is TGTGCCAGCAGCCAAGCTGGCGGAGACTACGAGCAGTACTTC.